What follows are 14 T cell receptor beta chains derived from one specimen sequenced in a study of T cell responses to AZD1222 COVID-19 vaccine. The method was immunoSEQ multiplex PCR; TCRdb's version includes in-frame clones alone and lacks a portion of them. Of around 150,000 clones detected, around 94% appear once; the ten largest clones hold under 6%. The sample consisted of peripheral blood, taken 28 days after the second AZD1222 dose. The receptors originated from an adult who received the AZD1222 COVID-19 vaccine.

In its sample, this clone was seen once. J is TRBJ1-2 and V is TRBV6-1; 9 positions match TRBD1. Losses at the gene ends were 1 base for V and 6 bases for J; bases not matched to a gene: 3. CDR3 length: 14 residues. CDR1 is MNHNS and CDR2 is SASEGT in the germline V gene. CDR3 nucleotides: TGTGCCAGCAGTGAAGACAGGGGGCTGGATGGCTACACCTTC. Residues: CASSEDRGLDGYTF.

This clone has just one count. This chain connects TRBV6-6 to TRBJ1-4; possibly TRBD1 for D (5 bases). The germline V and J ends were trimmed by 5 bases and 8 bases, with 9 bases remaining between them. Looked up from germline, CDR1 is MNHNY and CDR2 is SVGAGI (reference sequence). This CDR3 has 12 amino acids. The CDR3 protein is CASSGEGEKLFF. The CDR3 DNA sequence: TGTGCCAGCAGTGGTGAGGGGGAAAAACTGTTTTTT.

The V call is TRBV23-1, the J call TRBJ2-1, with D unresolved. TRBV23-1 has ORF status, its function being uncertain. V was shortened by 2 bases and J by 12 bases, with 14 bases between the two germline ends. The CDR3 loop spans 13 amino acids. The chain's CDR3 is CASSQGWENWQFF. CDR3 DNA: TGCGCCAGCAGTCAAGGATGGGAAAATTGGCAGTTCTTC.

The chain joins TRBV2 to TRBJ2-1; 12 bases are shared with TRBD2. V was clipped by 6 bases and J by 4 bases; unmatched bases: 10. The CDR3 covers 17 residues. The V gene's germline CDR1 is SNHLY and CDR2 FYNNEI. CDR3 nucleotides: TGTGCCAGCAGACTTACTTCGGGACTAGCGGGTTACAATGAGCAGTTCTTC. It codes for CASRLTSGLAGYNEQFF.

V is TRBV4-1 and J is TRBJ2-7; TRBD2 is a possible D gene (6 bases). CDR1 is MGHRA, CDR2 YSYEKL, per germline. This CDR3 has 16 residues. Deletions cut 3 bases from V and 0 bases from J, with 15 bases between. The CDR3 region has the DNA TGCGCCAGCAGCCAGGTATTTAGCGGATACTCCTACGAGCAGTACTTC. It is translated as CASSQVFSGYSYEQYF.

The chain recombines TRBV2 with TRBJ2-1; D is perhaps TRBD1 (7 bases). The germline CDR1 and CDR2 sequences are SNHLY and FYNNEI. The CDR3 is 13 residues long. Trimming removed 8 bases at V and 7 bases at J, with 15 bases between. The CDR3, as DNA: TGTGCCAGCGAGGAGGGGGCGCAGAATGAGCAGTTCTTC. Encoded protein: CASEEGAQNEQFF.

The rearrangement uses TRBV24-1 and TRBJ1-4; 11 bases fit TRBD1. V trimming: 6 bases; J trimming: 0 bases; junction bases outside the gene matches: 14. The CDR3 runs to 20 residues. Germline CDR1 KGHDR, CDR2 SFDVKD. CDR3 nucleotide sequence: TGTGCCACCAGTTACACCGGGACAGGGGGTTCCACCTCAACTAATGAAAAACTGTTTTTT. This sequence encodes CATSYTGTGGSTSTNEKLFF.

The table lists this clone with a count of one. V gene TRBV7-9 combines with J gene TRBJ2-3, with 16 bases aligning to TRBD2. V lost 4 bases, J lost 1 base, and 5 bases stayed unmatched. Germline-derived CDR1 and CDR2 are SEHNR and FQNEAQ (reference sequence). The CDR3 extends over 18 amino acids. DNA for the CDR3: TGTGCCAGCAGCTCCGGGACTAGCGGGAGGGACGGCACAGATACGCAGTATTTT. Its translation is CASSSGTSGRDGTDTQYF.

The V gene is TRBV7-2, the J gene TRBJ1-2; D unclear. Germline values: CDR1 SGHTA, CDR2 FQGNSA. CDR3 length: 11 residues. The V and J ends lost 4 bases and 5 bases respectively, with 5 bases between them. The CDR3 sequence: CASSSRYGYTF. CDR3 nucleotide sequence: TGTGCCAGCAGCTCCAGATATGGCTACACCTTC.

The rearrangement joins TRBV4-1 to TRBJ2-2, with TRBD2 matching 7 bases. This CDR3 has 15 amino acids. V lost 1 base, J lost 6 bases, and 5 bases stayed unmatched. Germline CDR1 reads MGHRA; CDR2 reads YSYEKL. CDR3 protein: CASSQGLAPPGELFF. CDR3 DNA: TGCGCCAGCAGCCAAGGACTAGCCCCACCCGGGGAGCTGTTTTTT.

This clone was recorded only once. The J gene is TRBJ2-7, the V gene TRBV1; TRBD1 is the table's D call and was not checked against the DNA. TRBV1 is designated a pseudogene. The CDR3 runs 18 residues. CDR3 residues: CTSSQDRECKGAKYEQYF. The CDR3 DNA is TGCACCAGCAGCCAAGATCGGGAGTGTAAGGGGGCGAAATACGAGCAGTACTTC.

The chain couples TRBV30 to TRBJ1-6; D might be TRBD1 (5 bases). CDR1 and CDR2 from the germline V gene are GTSNPN and SVGIG (reference sequence). The CDR3 loop spans 17 amino acids. The germline V and J ends were trimmed by 0 bases and 7 bases, with 19 bases remaining between them. The CDR3 DNA follows: TGTGCCTGGAGTGTAAGTCGGGACTTCCCGGGCAATTCACCCCTCCACTTT. Protein product: CAWSVSRDFPGNSPLHF.

CDR3 in amino acids: CAWSTGTGVYEQYF. For the CDR3, the DNA is TGTGCCTGGTCTACCGGGACAGGGGTCTACGAGCAGTACTTC. This chain links TRBV30 with TRBJ2-7, with TRBD1 matching 10 bases. The length of the CDR3 is 14 residues. Germline values: CDR1 GTSNPN, CDR2 SVGIG (reference sequence). V lost 5 bases to trimming and J lost 3 bases; unmatched junction nucleotides: 7.

This chain links TRBV4-1 with TRBJ1-5; 8 bases are a match to TRBD1. V trimming: 5 bases; J trimming: 0 bases; junction bases outside the gene matches: 3. The CDR3 totals 15 residues. Germline CDR1 reads MGHRA; CDR2 reads YSYEKL. The DNA for the CDR3 is TGCGCCAGCAGCTTTGACAGGGGTAGCAATCAGCCCCAGCATTTT. It specifies CASSFDRGSNQPQHF.